The following is a T cell receptor (beta chain) sequence with its context. The antigen remains undetermined. This entry is derived from a study of OX40 agonist ivuxolimab in advanced cancers. Study details: A partial response was reached by three patients: one with hepatocellular carcinoma and two with cutaneous melanoma. Regarding the study as a whole: The investigators did not determine what antigen specificity the expanded peripheral T cells had.

Some clones are missing from TCRdb's copy, which holds only in-frame ones; the method was immunoSEQ multiplex PCR. The sample consists of over 90,000 clones, 94% of them appearing once. The CDR3 loop spans 16 amino acids. Germline V gene sequence: CDR1 SGHDT, CDR2 YYEEEE. V gave up 0 bases and J gave up 3 bases, with 15 bases separating them. The chain is built from TRBV5-6 and TRBJ1-1; D is ambiguous. The source of this sequence is an adult with an advanced solid tumor such as melanoma, head and neck, liver or kidney cancer. This specimen was CD4+ or CD8+ T cells sorted from blood, taken in a trial of the OX40 agonist ivuxolimab. In nucleotides, the CDR3 is TGTGCCAGCAGCTTGGCCTGGGAGGCCGGATACACTGAAGCTTTCTTT. Translation gives CASSLAWEAGYTEAFF.